The clone carrying this T cell receptor (beta chain) appeared a few times. As yet, its antigen is unknown. This specimen comes from a study of cytomegalovirus exposure and HLA in healthy donors. Study-level results: The majority of CMV-associated TCR beta chains were reported as apparently HLA-restricted in a later analysis. It is likely that the observed cluster of highly shared sequence variants was a sequencing artifact. Associated with cytomegalovirus, according to the listing, were fewer than 200 TCR beta chains.

PCR was performed using 60 Vbeta and 13 Jbeta primers. The repertoire was sequenced with immunoSEQ multiplex PCR; TCRdb's copy has only in-frame clones and lacks some. Here the sample spans approximately 190,000 clones, 82% being singletons. This CDR3 is built from 15 residues. CDR1 is SGDLS, CDR2 YYNGEE, per germline. V was cut by 3 bases and J by 2 bases, with 14 bases left in between. The chain joins TRBV9 to TRBJ2-5; perhaps TRBD1 as D (5 bases). The material sequenced was PBMCs. This TCR came from a woman aged 18-30 years in good health and CMV-seronegative. CDR3 coding DNA: TGTGCCAGCAGCGAACAAGACAGCCAACAAGAGACCCAGTACTTC. Encoded protein: CASSEQDSQQETQYF.